Reported below is one T cell receptor beta chain. The antigen remains unidentified. The culture ran for roughly ten days, and then CD4+ T cells were isolated. On days 3 and 7, fresh IL-2 medium replaced half the medium. The CDR3 spans 13 residues. Trimming removed 7 bases from V and 1 base from J, with 7 bases in between. Germline-derived CDR1 and CDR2 are KGHDR and SFDVKD. Sequenced by immunoSEQ multiplex PCR; TCRdb stores in-frame clones only, minus some. The sample yields 45,000 to 60,000 clones, 65% to 80% seen once. This sample is drawn from a study of vaccination effects on CD4 cells after COVID-19. Points from the study as a whole: Relatively few convalescent patients took part in the study, which had no early post-infection timepoints.

The sample here was CD4+ T cells from PBMCs cultured without peptide, taken before COVID-19 vaccination. This chain links TRBV24-1 with TRBJ1-5; D uncertain. This clonotype was obtained from a human donor who received a COVID-19 vaccine. The CDR3 nucleotides are TGTGCCACCAGGGCGGGCAGCAATCAGCCCCAGCATTTT. It yields the protein CATRAGSNQPQHF.